This TCR beta chain stems from a study of blood T cells in healthy people across ages. Details on this clonotype: Its antigen is undetermined.

A sample-barcoded 5' primer and a J-beta primer mix were used in a second PCR of roughly 6 to 11 cycles. A template-switch adaptor containing 12 random nucleotides labeled each cDNA molecule. MiXCR, run by TCRdb on the 5' RACE reads, gives a single entry per CDR3 protein. The top ten clones hold around 2.1% of a sample with 1.5 million to 2 million distinct CDR3 sequences, less than 50% of them seen once. Study outcomes and limitations: Compared with aged donors, long-lived donors showed fewer expanded clones, suggesting selection.

Trimming left V 5 bases short and J 4 bases short, with 14 bases between. Germline CDR1 is SEHNR and CDR2 is FQNEAQ (reference sequence). CDR3 length: 14 amino acids. It was approximately 10 milliliters of peripheral blood that were drawn from each donor. The chain carries TRBV7-9 and TRBJ1-2; D gene uncertain. The sequenced sample consisted of blood. This sequence was found in a woman in her thirties or forties in good health. CDR3 nucleotide sequence: TGTGCCAGCAGCGTAAACAGCGTCTCCTATGGCTACACCTTC. Translated, it gives CASSVNSVSYGYTF. Looking up the rest from reference TRBV7-9 and TRBJ1-2 gives the full variable domain: DTGVSQNPRHKITKRGQNVTFRCDPISEHNRLYWYRQTLGQGPEFLTYFQNEAQLEKSRLLSDRFSAERPKGSFSTLEIQRTEQGDSAMYLCASSVNSVSYGYTFGSGTRLTVV.